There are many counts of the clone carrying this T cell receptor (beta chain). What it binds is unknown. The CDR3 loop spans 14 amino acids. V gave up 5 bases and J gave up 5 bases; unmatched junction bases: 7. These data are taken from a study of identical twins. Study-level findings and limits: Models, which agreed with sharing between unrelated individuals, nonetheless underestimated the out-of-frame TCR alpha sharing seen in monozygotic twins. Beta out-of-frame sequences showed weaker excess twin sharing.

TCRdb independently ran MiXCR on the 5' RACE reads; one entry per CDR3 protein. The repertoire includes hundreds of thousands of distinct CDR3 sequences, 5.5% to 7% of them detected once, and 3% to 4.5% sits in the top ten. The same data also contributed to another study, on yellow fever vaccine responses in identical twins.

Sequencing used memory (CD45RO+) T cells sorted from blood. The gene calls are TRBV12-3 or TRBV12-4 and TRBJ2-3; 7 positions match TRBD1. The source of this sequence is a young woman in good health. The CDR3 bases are TGTGCCAGCAGTCAGGGGGAATTGGTAGATACGCAGTATTTT. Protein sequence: CASSQGELVDTQYF.